This T cell receptor (beta chain) originates from a study of control samples from healthy donors and cancer patients. After removal of 0 bases from V and 0 bases from J, the junction contained 1 base not matched to a gene. The germline V gene has CDR1 MNHNY and CDR2 SVGAGI (reference sequence). The CDR3 length is 15 residues. TCRdb's copy holds only in-frame clones and misses some; the assay was immunoSEQ multiplex PCR. The repertoire holds about 120,000 clones, with more than 70% as singletons. This TCR derives from a man aged 45 to 65 in good health. The sequenced sample consisted of blood. V usage is TRBV6-6 and J usage is TRBJ2-7; 8 positions agree with TRBD2. CDR3 DNA: TGTGCCAGCAGTTACTCGAGCGGGAGCTCCTACGAGCAGTACTTC. Translating gives CASSYSSGSSYEQYF.